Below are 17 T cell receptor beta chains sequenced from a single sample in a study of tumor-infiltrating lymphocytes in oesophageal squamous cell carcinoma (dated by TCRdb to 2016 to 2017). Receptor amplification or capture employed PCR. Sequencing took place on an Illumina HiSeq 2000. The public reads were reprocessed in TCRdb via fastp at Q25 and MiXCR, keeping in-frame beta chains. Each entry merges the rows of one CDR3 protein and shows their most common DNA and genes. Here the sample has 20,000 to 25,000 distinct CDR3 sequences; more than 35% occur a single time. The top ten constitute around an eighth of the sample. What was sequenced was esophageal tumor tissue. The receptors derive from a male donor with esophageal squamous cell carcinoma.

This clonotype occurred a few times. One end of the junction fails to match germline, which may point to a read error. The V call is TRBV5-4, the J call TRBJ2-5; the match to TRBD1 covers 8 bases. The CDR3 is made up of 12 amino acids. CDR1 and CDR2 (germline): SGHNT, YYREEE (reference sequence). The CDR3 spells CASSLPGGKQYF. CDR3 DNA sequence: TGCGCCAGCAGCTTACCAGGGGGCAAGCAGTACTTC.

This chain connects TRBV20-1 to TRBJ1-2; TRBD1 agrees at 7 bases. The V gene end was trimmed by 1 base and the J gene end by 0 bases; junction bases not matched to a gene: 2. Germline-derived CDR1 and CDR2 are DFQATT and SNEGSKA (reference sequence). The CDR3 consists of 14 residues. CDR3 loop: CSARAGQTNYGYTF. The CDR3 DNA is TGCAGTGCTAGAGCGGGACAGACTAACTATGGCTACACCTTC.

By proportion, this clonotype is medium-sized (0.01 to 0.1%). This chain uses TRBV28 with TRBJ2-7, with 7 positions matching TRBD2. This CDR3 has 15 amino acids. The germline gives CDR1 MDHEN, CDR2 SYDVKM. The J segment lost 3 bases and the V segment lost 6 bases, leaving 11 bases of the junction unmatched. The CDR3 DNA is TGTGCCAGCAGAAATAGCGGGCTACAAGGCTACGAGCAGTACTTC. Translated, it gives CASRNSGLQGYEQYF.

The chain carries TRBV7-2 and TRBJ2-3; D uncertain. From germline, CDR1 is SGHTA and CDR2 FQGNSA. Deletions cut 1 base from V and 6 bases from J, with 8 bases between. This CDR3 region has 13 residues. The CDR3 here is CASSLGFLDTQYF. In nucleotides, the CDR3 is TGTGCCAGCAGCTTAGGTTTTCTTGATACGCAGTATTTT.

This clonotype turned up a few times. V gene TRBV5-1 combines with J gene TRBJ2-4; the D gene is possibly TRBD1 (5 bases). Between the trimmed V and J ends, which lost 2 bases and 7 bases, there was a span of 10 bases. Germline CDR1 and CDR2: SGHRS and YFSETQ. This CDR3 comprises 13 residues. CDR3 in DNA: TGCGCCAGCAGCTTAGGCAGGGATAACATTCAGTACTTC. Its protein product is CASSLGRDNIQYF.

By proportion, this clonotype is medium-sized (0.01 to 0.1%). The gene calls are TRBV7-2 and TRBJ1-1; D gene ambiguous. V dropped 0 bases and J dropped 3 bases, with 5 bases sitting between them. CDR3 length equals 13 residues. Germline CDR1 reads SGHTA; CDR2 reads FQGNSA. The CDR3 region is CASSLASDTEAFF. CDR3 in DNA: TGTGCCAGCAGCTTAGCGTCGGACACTGAAGCTTTCTTT.

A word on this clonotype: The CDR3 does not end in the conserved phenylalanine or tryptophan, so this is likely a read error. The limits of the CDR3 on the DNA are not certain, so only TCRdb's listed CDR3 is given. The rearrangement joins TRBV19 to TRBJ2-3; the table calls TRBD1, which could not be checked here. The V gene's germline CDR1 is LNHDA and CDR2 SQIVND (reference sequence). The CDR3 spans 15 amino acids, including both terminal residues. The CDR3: CASSKQGNYGYTFGS.

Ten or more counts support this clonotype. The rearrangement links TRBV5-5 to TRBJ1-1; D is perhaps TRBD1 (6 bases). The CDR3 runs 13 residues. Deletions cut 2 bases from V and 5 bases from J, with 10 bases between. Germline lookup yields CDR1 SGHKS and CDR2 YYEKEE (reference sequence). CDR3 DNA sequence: TGTGCCAGCAGCTTCAGGGGCAGGACTGAAGCTTTCTTT. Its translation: CASSFRGRTEAFF.

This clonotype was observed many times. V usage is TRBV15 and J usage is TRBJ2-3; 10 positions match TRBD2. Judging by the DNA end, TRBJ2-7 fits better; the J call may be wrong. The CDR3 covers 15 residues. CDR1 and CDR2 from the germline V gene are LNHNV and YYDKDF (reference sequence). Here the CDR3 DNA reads TGTGCCACCAGCGACCAACTAGCGGGAACGGGTGAGCAGTACTTC. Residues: CATSDQLAGTGEQYF.

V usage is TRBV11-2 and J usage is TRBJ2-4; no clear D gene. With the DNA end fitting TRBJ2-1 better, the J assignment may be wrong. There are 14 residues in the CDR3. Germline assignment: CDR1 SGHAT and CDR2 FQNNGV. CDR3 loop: CASSLEPSMFGQFF. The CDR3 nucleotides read TGTGCCAGCAGCTTAGAACCGTCAATGTTCGGGCAGTTCTTC.

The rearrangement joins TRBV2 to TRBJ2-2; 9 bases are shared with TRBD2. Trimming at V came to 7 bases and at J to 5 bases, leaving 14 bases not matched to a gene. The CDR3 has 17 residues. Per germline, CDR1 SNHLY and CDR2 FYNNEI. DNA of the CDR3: TGTGCCAGCACCAGGAGTGGCGGGAGGGTCGGGACCGGGGAGCTGTTTTTT. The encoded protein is CASTRSGGRVGTGELFF.

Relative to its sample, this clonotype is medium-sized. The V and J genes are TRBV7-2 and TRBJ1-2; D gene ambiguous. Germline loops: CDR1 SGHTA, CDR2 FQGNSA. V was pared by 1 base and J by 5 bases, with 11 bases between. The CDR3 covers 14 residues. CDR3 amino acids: CASSLGFDGYGYTF. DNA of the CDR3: TGTGCCAGCAGCTTAGGGTTTGACGGATATGGCTACACCTTC. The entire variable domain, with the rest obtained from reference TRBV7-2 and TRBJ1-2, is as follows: GAGVSQSPSNKVTEKGKDVELRCDPISGHTALYWYRQSLGQGLEFLIYFQGNSAPDKSGLPSDRFSAERTGGSVSTLTIQRTQQEDSAVYLCASSLGFDGYGYTFGSGTRLTVV.

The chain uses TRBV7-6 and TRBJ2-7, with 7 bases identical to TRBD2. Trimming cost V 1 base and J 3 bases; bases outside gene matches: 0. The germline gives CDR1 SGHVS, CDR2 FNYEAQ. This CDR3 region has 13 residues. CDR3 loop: CASSLGGGYEQYF. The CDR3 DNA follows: TGTGCCAGCAGCTTAGGGGGGGGCTACGAGCAGTACTTC.

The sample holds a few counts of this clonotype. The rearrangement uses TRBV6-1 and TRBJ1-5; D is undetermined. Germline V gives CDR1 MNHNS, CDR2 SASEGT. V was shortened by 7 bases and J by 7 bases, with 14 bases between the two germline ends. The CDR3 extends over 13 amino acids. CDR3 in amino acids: CASTAQGYQPQHF. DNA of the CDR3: TGTGCCAGCACCGCACAAGGCTACCAGCCCCAGCATTTT.

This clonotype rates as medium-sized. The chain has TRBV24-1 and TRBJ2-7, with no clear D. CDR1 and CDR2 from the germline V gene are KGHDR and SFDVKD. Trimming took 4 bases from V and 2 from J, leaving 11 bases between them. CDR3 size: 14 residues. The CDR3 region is CATSDHTRTYEQYF. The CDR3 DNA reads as TGTGCCACCAGTGACCATACAAGAACCTACGAGCAGTACTTC.

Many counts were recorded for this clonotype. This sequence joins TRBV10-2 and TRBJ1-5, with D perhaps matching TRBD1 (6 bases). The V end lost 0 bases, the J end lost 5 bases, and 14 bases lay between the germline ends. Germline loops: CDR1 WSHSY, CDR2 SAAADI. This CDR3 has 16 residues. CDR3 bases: TGCGCCAGCAGTGAGTCGGATAGGGGGGTGGATCAGCCCCAGCATTTT. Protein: CASSESDRGVDQPQHF.

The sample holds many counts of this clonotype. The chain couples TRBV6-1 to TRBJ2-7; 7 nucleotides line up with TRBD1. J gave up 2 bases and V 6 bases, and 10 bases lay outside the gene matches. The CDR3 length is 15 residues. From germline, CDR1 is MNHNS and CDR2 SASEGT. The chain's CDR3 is CASSQGDSPTYEQYF. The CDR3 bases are TGTGCCAGCAGCCAGGGGGACAGTCCTACCTACGAGCAGTACTTC.